A selection of T cell receptor beta chains follows, all from one sample in a study of neurological immune-mediated disorders. In TCRdb, the 5' RACE reads were re-called with MiXCR into one record per CDR3 protein. The profile shows under 40,000 distinct CDR3 sequences, about 13% of them singletons. The specimen was PBMCs. The receptors derive from a woman in her thirties or forties in good health. Both conserved end residues are part of each CDR3. Each record gives: J gene, D gene, V gene, clone size, CDR3 protein, CDR3 DNA. D genes are given only for firm matches. Clone size is given for some rows only: seen once, a few or many times, or a class if the clone is expanded.

J gene: TRBJ1-3; D gene: NA; V gene: TRBV9; clone size: many; CDR3 protein: CASSVAPRQGLGNTIYF; CDR3 DNA: TGTGCCAGCAGCGTAGCTCCCCGGCAGGGGCTCGGAAACACCATATATTTT
J gene: TRBJ2-5; D gene: TRBD2; V gene: TRBV5-1; clone size: few; CDR3 protein: CASSWRLAANQETQYF; CDR3 DNA: TGCGCCAGCAGCTGGAGACTAGCGGCGAACCAAGAGACCCAGTACTTC
J gene: TRBJ1-1; D gene: NA; V gene: TRBV5-1; clone size: many; CDR3 protein: CASSLTRATEAFF; CDR3 DNA: TGCGCCAGCAGCTTAACAAGGGCCACTGAAGCTTTCTTT
J gene: TRBJ1-4; D gene: NA; V gene: TRBV20-1; clone size: NA; CDR3 protein: CSARVYSLNEKLFF; CDR3 DNA: TGCAGTGCTAGAGTTTACAGCCTTAATGAAAAACTGTTTTTT
J gene: TRBJ1-5; D gene: NA; V gene: TRBV16; clone size: few; CDR3 protein: CASSQGQINQPQHF; CDR3 DNA: TGTGCCAGCAGCCAAGGACAGATAAATCAGCCCCAGCATTTT
J gene: TRBJ1-4; D gene: NA; V gene: TRBV5-1; clone size: many; CDR3 protein: CASSLSGRGNEKLFF; CDR3 DNA: TGCGCCAGCAGCTTGTCAGGCCGGGGTAATGAAAAACTGTTTTTT
J gene: TRBJ2-7; D gene: NA; V gene: TRBV7-2; clone size: many; CDR3 protein: CASSLTGSGNYEQYF; CDR3 DNA: TGTGCCAGCAGCCTCACAGGGTCTGGCAACTACGAGCAGTACTTC
J gene: TRBJ2-7; D gene: TRBD1; V gene: TRBV7-2; clone size: many; CDR3 protein: CASSPGTGQPYEQYF; CDR3 DNA: TGTGCCAGCAGCCCAGGGACAGGTCAACCCTACGAGCAGTACTTC
J gene: TRBJ1-1; D gene: NA; V gene: TRBV6-2/TRBV6-3; clone size: many; CDR3 protein: CASGQAKVTEAFF; CDR3 DNA: TGTGCCAGCGGGCAGGCGAAGGTCACTGAAGCTTTCTTT
J gene: TRBJ1-4; D gene: NA; V gene: TRBV27; clone size: many; CDR3 protein: CASSLTGFWIEKLFF; CDR3 DNA: TGTGCCAGCAGTCTTACAGGGTTTTGGATTGAAAAACTGTTTTTT
J gene: TRBJ1-5; D gene: NA; V gene: TRBV5-1; clone size: many; CDR3 protein: CASSGGEPNQPQHF; CDR3 DNA: TGCGCCAGCAGCGGAGGGGAGCCGAATCAGCCCCAGCATTTT
J gene: TRBJ1-1; D gene: NA; V gene: TRBV20-1; clone size: many; CDR3 protein: CSARVEYGEAFF; CDR3 DNA: TGCAGTGCTAGGGTGGAATACGGTGAAGCTTTCTTT
J gene: TRBJ2-1; D gene: NA; V gene: TRBV6-2/TRBV6-3; clone size: many; CDR3 protein: CASSTPGFYNEQFF; CDR3 DNA: TGTGCCAGCAGTACCCCAGGGTTTTACAATGAGCAGTTCTTC
J gene: TRBJ1-6; D gene: NA; V gene: TRBV15; clone size: many; CDR3 protein: CATSRDGSYNSPLHF; CDR3 DNA: TGTGCCACCAGCAGGGACGGAAGTTATAATTCACCCCTCCACTTT
J gene: TRBJ1-2; D gene: NA; V gene: TRBV7-9; clone size: many; CDR3 protein: CASSLALNPGGYTF; CDR3 DNA: TGTGCCAGCAGCTTAGCGCTAAATCCAGGCGGCTACACCTTC